The text below deals with one TCR beta chain. Its antigen is not known. These data belong to a study of shared clonotypes between healthy human individuals. About the research overall: Researchers assigned three CD4 naive, three CD4 memory, two CD8 naive and one CD8 memory plate to each donor.

This table comes from immunoSEQ multiplex PCR, and its TCRdb copy is limited to in-frame clones, with some not included. The sample has roughly 680,000 clones; around 77% are singletons. A CD45RA+ naive subset and a CD45RA-negative memory subset were split from CD4+ cells. Study-wide findings and caveats: Clonotypes shared by all four sorted-subset donors had higher generation probabilities than non-shared clonotypes.

The germline V gene encodes CDR1 MGHRA and CDR2 YSYEKL. CDR3 size: 14 residues. Trimming took off 2 bases at V and 1 base at J, with 8 bases between the two ends. Sequenced input: memory CD4+ T cells sorted from blood. As for subset: CD45RA-negative fraction. This chain connects TRBV4-1 to TRBJ1-1; no reliable D call. The receptor comes from a woman aged 25 to 39 in good health. In DNA, the CDR3 is TGCGCCAGCAGCCAACCCGGAGGGAACACTGAAGCTTTCTTT. This translates into CASSQPGGNTEAFF.